This entry describes one TCR beta chain. After removal of 4 bases from V and 0 bases from J, the junction contained 9 bases not matched to a gene. CDR1 and CDR2 from the germline V gene are SQVTM and ANQGSEA. The CDR3 extends over 17 amino acids. In the study's own analysis: Quantification of nucleated cells was approximated via reference gene primer amplification. Profiled with immunoSEQ multiplex PCR; TCRdb holds only in-frame clones, not every one. Clone size and the V and J calls come from that table; the DNA yielded D and trimming. The table records around 62,000 clones, less than 90% of them present only once. The record originates from a study of blood T cell repertoires in COVID-19. About the study: Collection of acute and convalescent COVID-19 samples took place in the United States, Italy and Spain. The analysed material was cDNA or gDNA that came from T cells, B-cell-depleted T cells, or PBMCs.

This receptor was identified in a man aged 50-59 years with active COVID-19. The V and J genes are TRBV29-1 and TRBJ2-6; 7 nucleotides match TRBD2. Sequenced input: peripheral blood. The CDR3 loop reads CSVGKSSGSSGANVLTF. As DNA, the CDR3 is TGCAGCGTTGGCAAGTCTAGCGGAAGCTCTGGGGCCAACGTCCTGACTTTC.